Shown below are 23 T cell receptor beta chains from a single sample sequenced in a study of T-cell memory formation after mild COVID-19. TCRdb ran MiXCR on the 5' RACE reads and lists one entry per CDR3 protein. The repertoire holds about 610,000 distinct CDR3 sequences, with about 18% as singletons. Sequencing input: PBMCs or a T cell subset sorted from them (not recorded which). These receptors came from an adult woman who had mild COVID-19 (a few samples of this study predate the infection). Cell type and time point are not known.

The chain employs TRBV9 and TRBJ2-3, with 10 bases that match TRBD1. V gave up 0 bases and J gave up 6 bases; unmatched junction bases: 4. Germline lookup yields CDR1 SGDLS and CDR2 YYNGEE. The CDR3 contains 15 residues. CDR3 protein: CASSVEGQGKDTQYF. CDR3 nucleotide sequence: TGTGCCAGCAGCGTAGAGGGACAGGGGAAGGATACGCAGTATTTT. Variable domain in full (rest from reference TRBV9 and TRBJ2-3): DSGVTQTPKHLITATGQRVTLRCSPRSGDLSVYWYQQSLDQGLQFLIQYYNGEERAKGNILERFSAQQFPDLHSELNLSSLELGDSALYFCASSVEGQGKDTQYFGPGTRLTVL.

The CDR3 sequence: CASTGERHPQNLYTF. The DNA for the CDR3 is TGTGCCAGCACCGGGGAACGACACCCCCAGAATTTGTACACCTTC. The V and J genes are TRBV6-2 or TRBV6-3 and TRBJ1-2; D remains ambiguous. The germline V and J ends were trimmed by 7 bases and 11 bases, with 26 bases remaining between them. From germline, CDR1 is MNHEY and CDR2 SVGEGT. This CDR3 is 15 amino acids long.

This clonotype showed up just a few times. The chain couples TRBV9 to TRBJ2-1, with 7 bases identical to TRBD1. The CDR3 runs to 15 residues. V dropped 4 bases and J dropped 4; count of bases not matched to a gene: 8. CDR1 is SGDLS and CDR2 is YYNGEE in the germline V gene. This CDR3 reads CASSHSGTEYNEQFF. The CDR3 DNA follows: TGTGCCAGCAGCCACTCCGGGACAGAGTACAATGAGCAGTTCTTC.

The CDR3 DNA is TGTGCCAGCAGCTTAGACACCCCCGCGGCCTACGAGCAGTACTTC. It translates to CASSLDTPAAYEQYF. The chain carries TRBV7-9 and TRBJ2-7; D call uncertain. The germline V gene has CDR1 SEHNR and CDR2 FQNEAQ (reference sequence). The CDR3 covers 15 residues. The V and J ends lost 1 base and 2 bases respectively, with 12 bases between them.

This chain connects TRBV11-2 to TRBJ2-1; TRBD2 might be the D (5 bases). The CDR3 length is 16 residues. Trimming stripped 4 bases from V and 7 bases from J, with 20 bases between. Germline V lookup: CDR1 SGHAT, CDR2 FQNNGV. CDR3 DNA: TGTGCCAGCAGCTCCCTCGGGCCCACTAGATGGAATGAGCAGTTCTTC. This translates into CASSSLGPTRWNEQFF.

This clonotype showed up just a few times. In DNA, the CDR3 is TGTGCCAGCAGCTTGCGACAGGGGGCTAGGTTCGACACTGAAGCTTTCTTT. Translation: CASSLRQGARFDTEAFF. The genes are TRBV7-8 and TRBJ1-1; 10 positions match TRBD1. Germline loops: CDR1 SGHVS, CDR2 FQNEAQ. This CDR3 comprises 17 residues. J was trimmed by 3 bases and V by 3 bases; bases with no gene match: 10.

The chain combines TRBV27 with TRBJ2-2; D perhaps matches TRBD2 (6 bases). Trimming cost V 4 bases and J 6 bases, with 18 bases left between them. CDR1 MNHEY and CDR2 SMNVEV come from the germline V gene (reference sequence). The CDR3 has 16 residues. The DNA of the CDR3 is TGTGCCAGCAGTTCACCGGGAGTAGGGTCCCCCGGGGAGCTGTTTTTT. It is translated as CASSSPGVGSPGELFF.

The gene calls are TRBV19 and TRBJ1-2; 7 nucleotides align to TRBD1. Germline V CDR1 and CDR2: LNHDA, SQIVND (reference sequence). V lost 1 base to trimming and J lost 8 bases; unmatched junction nucleotides: 16. This CDR3 is built from 17 residues. The chain's CDR3 is CASSIVGQRLAPGGYTF. DNA of the CDR3: TGTGCCAGTAGTATAGTGGGACAGCGTCTCGCCCCGGGAGGCTACACCTTC. Full variable domain (outside the CDR3, taken from reference TRBV19 and TRBJ1-2): DGGITQSPKYLFRKEGQNVTLSCEQNLNHDAMYWYRQDPGQGLRLIYYSQIVNDFQKGDIAEGYSVSREKKESFPLTVTSAQKNPTAFYLCASSIVGQRLAPGGYTFGSGTRLTVV.

The rearrangement uses TRBV19 and TRBJ2-7; D possibly corresponds to TRBD1 (5 bases). The V and J ends lost 3 bases and 7 bases respectively, with 16 bases between them. There are 14 residues in the CDR3. Germline V gene lookup returns CDR1 LNHDA and CDR2 SQIVND (reference sequence). The CDR3 loop is CASSIKQGSGEQYF. DNA of the CDR3: TGTGCCAGTAGTATTAAGCAGGGATCAGGGGAGCAGTACTTC.

V gene TRBV18 combines with J gene TRBJ1-1; a possible D gene is TRBD1 (6 bases). V was clipped by 2 bases and J by 2 bases, with 12 bases between them. CDR1 KGHSH and CDR2 LQKENI come from the germline V gene. This CDR3 has 15 residues. As DNA, the CDR3 is TGTGCCAGCTCACCATCAGGGACAATAAACACTGAAGCTTTCTTT. Residues: CASSPSGTINTEAFF. The whole variable domain, filled in from reference TRBV18 and TRBJ1-1, reads NAGVMQNPRHLVRRRGQEARLRCSPMKGHSHVYWYRQLPEEGLKFMVYLQKENIIDESGMPKERFSAEFPKEGPSILRIQQVVRGDSAAYFCASSPSGTINTEAFFGQGTRLTVV.

The chain has TRBV11-3 and TRBJ1-1; no reliable D call. Germline V gene sequence: CDR1 SGHNT, CDR2 YENEEA. V was clipped by 3 bases and J by 1 base, with 9 bases between them. There are 14 residues in the CDR3. The chain's CDR3 is CASSLVGPNTEAFF. CDR3 nucleotide sequence: TGTGCCAGCAGCTTGGTCGGACCGAACACTGAAGCTTTCTTT. Full variable domain (remainder filled in from reference TRBV11-3 and TRBJ1-1): EAGVVQSPRYKIIEKKQPVAFWCNPISGHNTLYWYLQNLGQGPELLIRYENEEAVDDSQLPKDRFSAERLKGVDSTLKIQPAELGDSAVYLCASSLVGPNTEAFFGQGTRLTVV.

The V call is TRBV20-1, the J call TRBJ1-6; TRBD1 aligns across 7 bases. The germline V gene encodes CDR1 DFQATT and CDR2 SNEGSKA (reference sequence). The CDR3 is 16 amino acids. With 4 bases clipped from V and 8 bases from J, the junction kept 14 bases outside the gene matches. The CDR3 DNA sequence: TGCAGTGCTACGGGGAGACGACAGGGCCCGTATTCACCCCTCCACTTT. This translates into CSATGRRQGPYSPLHF.

This clonotype appeared a few times. V and J are TRBV12-3 or TRBV12-4 and TRBJ1-1; D perhaps matches TRBD1 (6 bases). The V end lost 6 bases, the J end lost 5 bases, and 10 bases lay between the germline ends. This CDR3 has 12 residues. The DNA of the CDR3 is TGTGCCAGCAGCCTTGGACAGACTGAAGCTTTCTTT. Translating gives CASSLGQTEAFF.

A few counts support this clonotype. This chain joins TRBV2 and TRBJ1-3, with D hard to call. Germline loops: CDR1 SNHLY, CDR2 FYNNEI. Between the trimmed V and J ends, which lost 9 bases and 0 bases, there was a span of 6 bases. The CDR3 runs 12 residues. The CDR3 loop reads CARKASGNTIYF. DNA for the CDR3: TGTGCCAGGAAAGCCTCTGGAAACACCATATATTTT.

There are a few counts of this clonotype. The chain carries TRBV5-6 and TRBJ2-7; D gene uncertain. The germline CDR1 and CDR2 sequences are SGHDT and YYEEEE. Trimming removed 0 bases at V and 4 bases at J, with 11 bases between. The CDR3 has 14 amino acids. CDR3 bases: TGTGCCAGCAGCTTGGGCCCACAGCTATACGAGCAGTACTTC. Protein product: CASSLGPQLYEQYF. The full variable domain, completed using reference TRBV5-6 and TRBJ2-7, is DAGVTQSPTHLIKTRGQQVTLRCSPKSGHDTVSWYQQALGQGPQFIFQYYEEEERQRGNFPDRFSGHQFPNYSSELNVNALLLGDSALYLCASSLGPQLYEQYFGPGTRLTVT.

For the CDR3, the DNA is TGTGCCAGCCGGGAGGGCGGGACGGTGCAAGATACGCAGTATTTT. Protein sequence: CASREGGTVQDTQYF. The gene calls are TRBV2 and TRBJ2-3; TRBD2 agrees at 8 bases. This CDR3 contains 15 residues. The germline CDR1 and CDR2 sequences are SNHLY and FYNNEI. Losses at the gene ends were 8 bases for V and 5 bases for J; bases not matched to a gene: 12.

In its sample, this clonotype was seen many times. The V call is TRBV5-1, the J call TRBJ2-7; D is uncertain. CDR3 length: 11 amino acids. The V and J ends lost 4 bases and 2 bases respectively, with 4 bases between them. Germline V lookup: CDR1 SGHRS, CDR2 YFSETQ. Written as DNA, the CDR3 is TGCGCCAGCAGCGGCGCCTACGAGCAGTACTTC. Its protein product is CASSGAYEQYF.

The chain combines TRBV6-6 with TRBJ1-5; 9 bases are shared with TRBD1. With V trimmed by 1 base and J by 7 bases, 8 bases remained unmatched. The germline V gene has CDR1 MNHNY and CDR2 SVGAGI (reference sequence). This CDR3 spans 16 amino acids. This CDR3 reads CASSYFSGQGRQPQHF. CDR3 nucleotides: TGTGCCAGCAGTTACTTTTCAGGACAGGGGAGGCAGCCCCAGCATTTT.

This clonotype was seen only a few times. This sequence joins TRBV15 and TRBJ2-5, with unresolved D. V lost 5 bases and J 4 bases, leaving 11 bases between the germline ends. This CDR3 is 13 amino acids long. Germline assignment: CDR1 LNHNV and CDR2 YYDKDF (reference sequence). The CDR3 is CATSRKRAETQYF. The CDR3 coding sequence is TGTGCCACCAGCCGCAAAAGGGCAGAGACCCAGTACTTC.

This clonotype was picked up a small number of times. This sequence joins TRBV2 and TRBJ2-7; D not certain. This CDR3 has 12 residues. Germline loops: CDR1 SNHLY, CDR2 FYNNEI. V gave up 2 bases and J gave up 11 bases, with 13 bases separating them. The CDR3 DNA is TGTGCCAGCAGTGAATTATCGAGGAACAAGTACTTC. It yields the protein CASSELSRNKYF. Complete variable domain (other parts from reference TRBV2 and TRBJ2-7): EPEVTQTPSHQVTQMGQEVILRCVPISNHLYFYWYRQILGQKVEFLVSFYNNEISEKSEIFDDQFSVERPDGSNFTLKIRSTKLEDSAMYFCASSELSRNKYFGPGTRLTVT.

The J gene is TRBJ2-5, the V gene TRBV24-1; 11 nucleotides line up with TRBD1. J gave up 5 bases and V 3 bases, and 10 bases lay outside the gene matches. The CDR3 extends over 17 amino acids. Germline V gene sequence: CDR1 KGHDR, CDR2 SFDVKD. CDR3 in amino acids: CATSDLVGQGAKETQYF. The CDR3 DNA is TGTGCCACCAGTGATCTCGTCGGACAGGGGGCAAAGGAGACCCAGTACTTC.

This clonotype occurred a few times. V and J are TRBV7-3 and TRBJ2-1, with TRBD2 matching 7 bases. This CDR3 comprises 15 residues. The V gene's germline CDR1 is SGHTA and CDR2 FQGTGA. V gave up 8 bases and J gave up 7 bases; unmatched junction bases: 14. Here the CDR3 DNA reads TGTGCCAGCGCCTCGGGGCGGGGGAGTGGGAATGAGCAGTTCTTC. Translating it yields CASASGRGSGNEQFF.

This clonotype occurred a few times. This chain joins TRBV10-3 and TRBJ2-1, with TRBD2 matching over 10 bases. The V segment lost 7 bases and the J segment 7 bases; nucleotides outside the gene matches: 1. The germline V gene has CDR1 ENHRY and CDR2 SYGVKD. The CDR3 sequence is 12 residues long. The CDR3 region is CAITAGGNEQFF. DNA of the CDR3: TGTGCCATCACAGCGGGAGGGAATGAGCAGTTCTTC.